Presented here are 18 T cell receptor beta chains from one specimen sequenced in a study of T cell responses to AZD1222 COVID-19 vaccine. Using immunoSEQ multiplex PCR, the repertoire was profiled, and TCRdb retains in-frame clones only, with some absent. Of around 72,000 clones in the sample, roughly 87% were seen once. Source: peripheral blood, taken on day 0 of AZD1222 vaccination. These TCRs come from an adult in good health.

The CDR3 nucleotides read TGCGCCAGCGCTTCCGGGGGAGGGTATTCACCCCTCCACTTT. This sequence encodes CASASGGGYSPLHF. This chain links TRBV5-1 with TRBJ1-6; TRBD1 might be the D (5 bases). CDR3 length: 14 amino acids. Germline V gives CDR1 SGHRS, CDR2 YFSETQ. The germline V and J ends were trimmed by 7 bases and 8 bases, with 16 bases remaining between them.

V and J are TRBV12-3 or TRBV12-4 and TRBJ2-7; no firm D call. Trimming pared 5 bases from V and 7 bases from J, leaving 12 bases between. This CDR3 comprises 12 residues. The CDR3 sequence: CASSPSLGEQYF. The DNA of the CDR3 is TGTGCCAGCAGTCCCTCCTTAGGGGAGCAGTACTTC.

The chain is built from TRBV6-5 and TRBJ2-2; the D call may be TRBD1 or TRBD2 (5 bases each). V was pared by 6 bases and J by 0 bases, with 5 bases between. The CDR3 has 13 residues. Germline loops: CDR1 MNHEY, CDR2 SVGAGI. The DNA of the CDR3 is TGTGCCAGCAGGGGACCGAACACCGGGGAGCTGTTTTTT. Translating gives CASRGPNTGELFF.

The chain is built from TRBV30 and TRBJ1-1; unclear D gene. The V end was cut by 0 bases, the J end by 4 bases, with 12 bases between. CDR3 length: 14 amino acids. From germline, CDR1 is GTSNPN and CDR2 SVGIG (reference sequence). CDR3 residues: CAWSVLHIRTEAFF. For the CDR3, the DNA is TGTGCCTGGAGTGTGTTACATATTCGCACTGAAGCTTTCTTT. The complete variable domain, with remaining parts taken from reference TRBV30 and TRBJ1-1, reads SQTIHQWPATLVQPVGSPLSLECTVEGTSNPNLYWYRQAAGRGLQLLFYSVGIGQISSEVPQNLSASRPQDRQFILSSKKLLLSDSGFYLCAWSVLHIRTEAFFGQGTRLTVV.

This clone was counted between two and nine times. This sequence joins TRBV12-3 or TRBV12-4 and TRBJ1-2; D might be TRBD1 (5 bases). The V gene lost 10 bases and the J gene lost 8 bases, with 17 bases spanning the gap. This CDR3 has 12 residues. CDR3 DNA: TGTGCCATCACAGGTCCTTTGATAGGCTACACCTTC. It yields the protein CAITGPLIGYTF.

The V and J genes are TRBV30 and TRBJ1-3, with D unclear. V was trimmed by 0 bases and J by 2 bases, leaving 5 bases between them. This CDR3 has 13 amino acids. Germline CDR1 GTSNPN, CDR2 SVGIG (reference sequence). CDR3 in amino acids: CAWSVSAGNTIYF. DNA for the CDR3: TGTGCCTGGAGTGTCAGCGCTGGAAACACCATATATTTT.

The sample holds one count of this clone. The chain links TRBV2 to TRBJ2-7, with D possibly TRBD2 on 6 matching bases. This CDR3 contains 12 residues. Germline V gene lookup returns CDR1 SNHLY and CDR2 FYNNEI. V gave up 10 bases and J gave up 4 bases, with 14 bases separating them. This CDR3 reads CATSGVWYEQYF. The CDR3 nucleotides read TGTGCCACCTCGGGAGTCTGGTACGAGCAGTACTTC.

The chain carries TRBV4-1 and TRBJ2-7; TRBD1 agrees at 11 bases. The length of the CDR3 is 15 residues. V gave up 0 bases and J gave up 5 bases; unmatched junction bases: 3. Germline assignment: CDR1 MGHRA and CDR2 YSYEKL. CDR3 protein: CASSQEEGQGDEQYF. In DNA form, the CDR3 reads TGCGCCAGCAGCCAAGAAGAGGGACAGGGGGACGAGCAGTACTTC.

The chain recombines TRBV5-4 with TRBJ2-2; D is ambiguous. The CDR3 extends over 14 amino acids. V lost 1 base and J 6 bases, leaving 10 bases between the germline ends. Per germline, CDR1 SGHNT and CDR2 YYREEE (reference sequence). CDR3 residues: CASSLYPRAGELFF. The CDR3 coding sequence is TGTGCCAGCAGCTTGTATCCGAGAGCCGGGGAGCTGTTTTTT.

The V and J genes are TRBV7-2 and TRBJ1-3; D is perhaps TRBD1 (5 bases). This CDR3 has 11 amino acids. Trimming shortened V by 4 bases and J by 8 bases, and 6 bases separated the two germline ends. From germline, CDR1 is SGHTA and CDR2 FQGNSA. The CDR3 nucleotides read TGTGCCAGCAGCTGGGGGGACACCATATATTTT. Residues: CASSWGDTIYF. Together with reference TRBV7-2 and TRBJ1-3, the CDR3 gives the full variable domain: GAGVSQSPSNKVTEKGKDVELRCDPISGHTALYWYRQSLGQGLEFLIYFQGNSAPDKSGLPSDRFSAERTGGSVSTLTIQRTQQEDSAVYLCASSWGDTIYFGEGSWLTVV.

V gene TRBV27 combines with J gene TRBJ1-2, with TRBD1 matching over 8 bases. The J segment lost 4 bases and the V segment lost 3 bases, leaving 7 bases of the junction unmatched. Germline CDR1 is MNHEY and CDR2 is SMNVEV (reference sequence). The CDR3 extends over 15 amino acids. The CDR3 sequence is CASSFSDRGGYGYTF. The CDR3 DNA sequence: TGTGCCAGCAGTTTCTCCGACAGGGGCGGCTATGGCTACACCTTC.

The chain employs TRBV30 and TRBJ2-1, with a weak D call TRBD2 (6 bases). The germline V gene encodes CDR1 GTSNPN and CDR2 SVGIG (reference sequence). V was pared by 4 bases and J by 4 bases, with 11 bases between. This CDR3 has 13 residues. CDR3: CAWIRDSYNEQFF. The DNA of the CDR3 is TGTGCCTGGATCCGGGACTCATACAATGAGCAGTTCTTC.

The chain links TRBV28 to TRBJ2-3; 7 bases agree with TRBD2. Germline V CDR1 and CDR2: MDHEN, SYDVKM. The CDR3 length is 17 residues. Germline trimming cut 2 bases from V and 2 bases from J; bases unmatched to any gene: 10. The CDR3 DNA follows: TGTGCCAGCAGTTTACTTGTGGCGGGGGAGTTCACAGATACGCAGTATTTT. Translation: CASSLLVAGEFTDTQYF.

Comments on this clone: One end of the junction fails to match germline, which may point to a read error. The V gene is TRBV3-1 (or the pseudogene TRBV3-2), the J gene TRBJ1-1; TRBD1 aligns across 8 bases. From germline, CDR1 is LGHDT and CDR2 YNNKEL (reference sequence). This CDR3 has 13 residues. The CDR3: CASSQGTGKGAFF. CDR3 nucleotide sequence: TGTGCCAGCAGTCAAGGGACAGGTAAGGGAGCTTTCTTT.

The chain recombines TRBV5-6 with TRBJ2-3; 9 bases are a match to TRBD2. V shed 2 bases and J 4 bases; nucleotides not matched to a gene: 5. The CDR3 sequence is 15 residues long. CDR1 is SGHDT and CDR2 is YYEEEE in the germline V gene. The CDR3 region is CASSLWRGGSDTQYF. The CDR3 DNA reads as TGTGCCAGCAGCTTATGGCGGGGGGGCTCAGATACGCAGTATTTT.

This clone was observed once. J is TRBJ1-1 and V is TRBV5-8; TRBD1 matches at 11 bases. This CDR3 contains 15 residues. Trimming at V came to 4 bases and at J to 9 bases, leaving 11 bases not matched to a gene. Per the germline V gene, CDR1 is SGHTS and CDR2 is YDEGEE. In DNA, the CDR3 is TGTGCCAGCAGCCGCGGGGACAGGGGGACCCCCAAAGCTTTCTTT. This encodes CASSRGDRGTPKAFF.

The gene calls are TRBV5-1 and TRBJ1-1; 10 bases map to TRBD1. Per the germline V gene, CDR1 is SGHRS and CDR2 is YFSETQ. V dropped 5 bases and J dropped 1; count of bases not matched to a gene: 11. The CDR3 runs 17 residues. Written as DNA, the CDR3 is TGCGCCAGCAGTAGGGGGACAGGGGTCGGTACGAACACTGAAGCTTTCTTT. Amino acids: CASSRGTGVGTNTEAFF.

The chain recombines TRBV19 with TRBJ2-5, with 8 bases matching TRBD1. This CDR3 contains 14 residues. V lost 5 bases and J lost 2; bases outside the gene matches: 4. Germline V gene sequence: CDR1 LNHDA, CDR2 SQIVND (reference sequence). This CDR3 reads CASSRTGRQETQYF. CDR3 bases: TGTGCCAGTAGTCGGACAGGGCGACAAGAGACCCAGTACTTC.